This TCR beta chain emerged from a study of blood T cell repertoires in COVID-19. About the research overall: PBMCs, B-cell-depleted T cells, or T cells provided the cDNA or gDNA that made up the material.

CDR3 length: 13 amino acids. Germline V lookup: CDR1 SGHVS, CDR2 FQNEAQ. V lost 5 bases, J lost 2 bases, and 9 bases lay in between. TCRdb's table, derived via immunoSEQ multiplex PCR, lists solely in-frame clones and lacks some. The sample lists 85,000 to 130,000 clones; about 80% were seen once. The chain couples TRBV7-8 to TRBJ1-1; D gene ambiguous. Sample: peripheral blood. The source of this sequence is a woman aged 55-69 years with acute or convalescent COVID-19. CDR3 in amino acids: CASSGEYNTEAFF. CDR3 nucleotides: TGTGCCAGCAGCGGGGAGTATAACACTGAAGCTTTCTTT.